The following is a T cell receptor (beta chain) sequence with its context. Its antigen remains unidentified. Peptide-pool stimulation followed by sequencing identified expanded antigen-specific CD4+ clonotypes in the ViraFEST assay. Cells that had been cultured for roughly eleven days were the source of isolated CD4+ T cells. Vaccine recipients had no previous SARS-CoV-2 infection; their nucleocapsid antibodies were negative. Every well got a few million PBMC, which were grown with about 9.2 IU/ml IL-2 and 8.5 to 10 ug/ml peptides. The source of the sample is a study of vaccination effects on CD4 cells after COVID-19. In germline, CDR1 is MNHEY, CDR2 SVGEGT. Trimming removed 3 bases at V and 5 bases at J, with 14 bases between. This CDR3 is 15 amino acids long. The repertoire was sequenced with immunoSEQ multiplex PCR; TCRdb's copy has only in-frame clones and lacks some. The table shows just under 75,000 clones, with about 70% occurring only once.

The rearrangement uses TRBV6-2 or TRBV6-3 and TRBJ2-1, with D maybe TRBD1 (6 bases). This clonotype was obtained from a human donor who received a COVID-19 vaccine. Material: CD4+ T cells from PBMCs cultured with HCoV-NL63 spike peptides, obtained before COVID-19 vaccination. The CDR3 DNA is TGTGCCAGCAGTTATCTGCCAGGGGCGGACAATGAGCAGTTCTTC. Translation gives CASSYLPGADNEQFF.